Listed below are T cell receptor beta chains from one sample, sequenced in a study of blood T cell repertoires in COVID-19. Clones were read by immunoSEQ multiplex PCR, and TCRdb kept only the in-frame ones, dropping some. Here the sample spans about 210,000 clones, about four fifths being singletons. The sample consisted of peripheral blood. The source of these receptors is a woman aged 50 to 65 with active or convalescent COVID-19. Each CDR3 is given with its conserved first and last residue. D genes are given only for firm matches. For some rows the clone size is stated as once, few or many, or as a class when expanded; others skip it.

d_gene	abundance	v_gene	j_gene	len	CDR3aa	CDR3nt
TRBD2	NA	TRBV7-6	TRBJ2-5	18	CASSHFGGLAGVAETQYF	TGTGCCAGCAGCCATTTCGGGGGACTAGCGGGAGTAGCAGAGACCCAGTACTTC
TRBD2	NA	TRBV2	TRBJ2-1	14	CASSNSGRVYEQFF	TGTGCCAGCAGTAATAGCGGGAGGGTTTATGAGCAGTTCTTC
TRBD2	NA	TRBV5-6	TRBJ2-1	15	CASSMGLAGVNEQFF	TGTGCCAGCAGCATGGGACTAGCGGGAGTCAATGAGCAGTTCTTC
NA	NA	TRBV3-1/TRBV3-2	TRBJ2-1	13	CASSLRLDYEQFF	TGTGCCAGCAGCCTAAGACTTGACTATGAGCAGTTCTTC
NA	NA	TRBV9	TRBJ2-1	16	CASSAAGASGGGPQFF	TGTGCCAGCAGCGCTGCGGGGGCTAGCGGAGGGGGACCGCAGTTCTTC
NA	once	TRBV5-1	TRBJ1-6	16	CASSHATTGKNSPLHF	TGCGCCAGCAGCCACGCGACGACGGGGAAAAATTCACCCCTCCACTTT
NA	once	TRBV7-2	TRBJ1-2	16	CASSLRVNRDAGGYTF	TGTGCCAGCAGCTTAAGAGTCAACAGGGATGCGGGCGGCTACACCTTC
TRBD2	many	TRBV3-1/TRBV3-2	TRBJ2-1	19	CASSHGGGLAGDPHNEQFF	TGTGCCAGCAGCCATGGGGGCGGACTAGCGGGGGACCCCCACAATGAGCAGTTCTTC
TRBD1	NA	TRBV18	TRBJ1-1	15	CASSRDRGWGTEAFF	TGTGCCAGCTCACGGGACAGGGGTTGGGGGACTGAAGCTTTCTTT
TRBD1	NA	TRBV6-2/TRBV6-3	TRBJ2-7	14	CASSKAGGWYEQYF	TGTGCCAGCAGTAAGGCAGGGGGCTGGTACGAGCAGTACTTC
TRBD1	NA	TRBV5-1	TRBJ1-4	14	CASSLGTGAGKLFF	TGCGCCAGCAGCTTAGGGACAGGGGCTGGAAAACTGTTTTTT
TRBD1	NA	TRBV3-1/TRBV3-2	TRBJ1-4	15	CASSLQGTTNEKLFF	TGTGCCAGCAGCCTACAGGGGACAACTAATGAAAAACTGTTTTTT
TRBD1	NA	TRBV28	TRBJ1-4	14	CASSQRQGHEKLFF	TGTGCCAGCAGTCAAAGACAGGGCCATGAAAAACTGTTTTTT
NA	NA	TRBV5-4	TRBJ2-1	16	CASSSMGGTSYNEQFF	TGTGCCAGCAGCTCCATGGGGGGGACATCCTACAATGAGCAGTTCTTC
TRBD2	NA	TRBV30	TRBJ2-2	15	CAWSGLAGESGELFF	TGTGCCTGGAGTGGGCTAGCGGGAGAATCAGGGGAGCTGTTTTTT
TRBD1	NA	TRBV29-1	TRBJ1-5	17	CSVLIWDRGVGDQPQHF	TGCAGCGTTTTGATTTGGGACAGGGGTGTGGGAGATCAGCCCCAGCATTTT
NA	NA	TRBV3-1/TRBV3-2	TRBJ2-5	14	CASSLGGSSETQYF	TGTGCCAGCAGCCTCGGGGGTAGCTCTGAGACCCAGTACTTC
NA	NA	TRBV29-1	TRBJ2-4	15	CSVVLDERTKNIQYF	TGCAGCGTTGTACTGGATGAGAGGACCAAAAACATTCAGTACTTC
TRBD1	NA	TRBV30	TRBJ2-5	14	CAWSRGDREETQYF	TGTGCCTGGAGTAGGGGTGACAGGGAAGAGACCCAGTACTTC
NA	NA	TRBV21-1	TRBJ1-1	15	CASSERGQGHTEAFF	TGTGCCAGCAGCGAAAGGGGCCAGGGGCACACTGAAGCTTTCTTT
NA	NA	TRBV15	TRBJ1-3	14	CATGRGVLGNTIYF	TGTGCCACCGGCAGGGGCGTGTTAGGAAACACCATATATTTT
NA	NA	TRBV11-2	TRBJ2-2	13	CASSPEVDGELFF	TGTGCCAGCAGCCCTGAAGTAGACGGGGAGCTGTTTTTT
TRBD1	NA	TRBV3-1/TRBV3-2	TRBJ1-5	14	CASSLGQGSQPQHF	TGTGCCAGCAGCCTCGGACAGGGAAGTCAGCCCCAGCATTTT
NA	few	TRBV2	TRBJ1-2	15	CASSDEGAKGWGYTF	TGTGCCAGCAGTGACGAAGGGGCAAAGGGGTGGGGCTACACCTTC
TRBD1	NA	TRBV11-2	TRBJ1-2	16	CASSLLPGQGASGYTF	TGTGCCAGCAGTCTTCTTCCGGGACAGGGGGCGAGTGGCTACACCTTC
NA	NA	TRBV6-5	TRBJ1-5	14	CASSYDSGYQPQHF	TGTGCCAGCAGTTACGACAGCGGGTATCAGCCCCAGCATTTT
NA	NA	TRBV3-1/TRBV3-2	TRBJ1-6	14	CASSPRVSDSPLHF	TGTGCCAGCAGCCCCAGGGTATCGGATTCACCCCTCCACTTT
NA	NA	TRBV2	TRBJ1-1	13	CASRGTQGTEAFF	TGTGCCAGCAGGGGCACTCAGGGCACTGAAGCTTTCTTT
TRBD2	NA	TRBV5-5	TRBJ2-7	18	CASSLSPGLAGETYEQYF	TGTGCCAGCAGCTTATCTCCGGGACTAGCGGGAGAAACCTACGAGCAGTACTTC
TRBD1	NA	TRBV6-6	TRBJ1-4	15	CASSYYQTGDEKLFF	TGTGCCAGCAGCTATTACCAGACAGGGGATGAAAAACTGTTTTTT
NA	NA	TRBV28	TRBJ2-2	12	CASSSHTGELFF	TGTGCCAGCAGCTCCCACACCGGGGAGCTGTTTTTT
NA	NA	TRBV19	TRBJ2-2	17	CASSIDRRVEDTGELFF	TGTGCCAGTAGTATAGATCGGCGGGTAGAGGACACCGGGGAGCTGTTTTTT
NA	NA	TRBV19	TRBJ1-6	11	CATSGGAPLHF	TGTGCCACCTCGGGTGGAGCACCCCTCCACTTT
TRBD2	once	TRBV10-3	TRBJ2-1	14	CAIGAGSSYNEQFF	TGTGCCATCGGAGCGGGGAGCTCCTACAATGAGCAGTTCTTC
NA	NA	TRBV14	TRBJ1-2	13	CASSQDAGYGYTF	TGTGCCAGCAGCCAAGATGCAGGCTATGGCTACACCTTC
NA	NA	TRBV18	TRBJ1-4	15	CASSPQPATNEKLFF	TGTGCCAGCTCACCACAGCCTGCAACTAATGAAAAACTGTTTTTT
TRBD2	NA	TRBV7-3	TRBJ2-2	16	CASSLRASGNTGELFF	TGTGCCAGCAGCTTAAGGGCTAGCGGGAACACCGGGGAGCTGTTTTTT
NA	NA	TRBV28	TRBJ2-3	15	CASSPRTMVTDTQYF	TGTGCCAGCAGTCCACGGACAATGGTCACAGATACGCAGTATTTT
NA	NA	TRBV5-1	TRBJ2-3	15	CASSLTLRGPDTQYF	TGCGCCAGCAGCTTGACCCTCAGGGGCCCAGATACGCAGTATTTT
NA	NA	TRBV11-2	TRBJ1-1	18	CASSSRGLTGLGNTEAFF	TGTGCCAGCAGCTCTAGAGGCCTAACAGGATTGGGGAACACTGAAGCTTTCTTT